The 10 T cell receptor beta chains below come from one sample, sequenced in a study of blood T cell repertoires in COVID-19. Assay used: immunoSEQ multiplex PCR; TCRdb lists only in-frame clones, some missing. The profile shows about 44,000 clones, about 81% of them singletons. Sample: peripheral blood. These TCRs come from a human donor in a cohort sampled during active COVID-19.

The chain joins TRBV14 to TRBJ2-3; TRBD1 might be the D (6 bases). Per germline, CDR1 SGHDN and CDR2 FVKESK. The CDR3 is made up of 15 amino acids. Trimming removed 1 base at V and 2 bases at J, with 10 bases between. The CDR3 loop is CASSQVAGDTDTQYF. Here the CDR3 DNA reads TGTGCCAGCAGCCAAGTGGCAGGGGACACAGATACGCAGTATTTT.

The chain recombines TRBV7-9 with TRBJ2-5; D perhaps matches TRBD2 (6 bases). CDR3 length: 13 amino acids. V was shortened by 2 bases and J by 3 bases, with 7 bases between the two germline ends. Looked up from germline, CDR1 is SEHNR and CDR2 is FQNEAQ (reference sequence). The DNA for the CDR3 is TGTGCCAGCAGCTTAACTAGCAAAGAGACCCAGTACTTC. This translates into CASSLTSKETQYF.

As for this clone: Other nucleotide sequences in the sample specify the same CDR3. The chain is built from TRBV5-1 and TRBJ1-1, with a tentative D call TRBD1 (5 bases). Trimming took off 0 bases at V and 5 bases at J, with 8 bases between the two ends. CDR1 and CDR2 from the germline V gene are SGHRS and YFSETQ. The CDR3 spans 13 residues. The CDR3 DNA reads TGCGCCAGCAGCTTGGACGGGGGGACTGAAGCTTTCTTT. This sequence encodes CASSLDGGTEAFF. Full variable domain (outside the CDR3, taken from reference TRBV5-1 and TRBJ1-1): KAGVTQTPRYLIKTRGQQVTLSCSPISGHRSVSWYQQTPGQGLQFLFEYFSETQRNKGNFPGRFSGRQFSNSRSEMNVSTLELGDSALYLCASSLDGGTEAFFGQGTRLTVV.

This clone was observed a single time. The chain recombines TRBV3-1 (or the pseudogene TRBV3-2) with TRBJ1-6, with a possible D match to TRBD1 (5 bases). This CDR3 is 14 amino acids long. V lost 1 base and J 6 bases, leaving 7 bases between the germline ends. Germline loops: CDR1 LGHDT, CDR2 YNNKEL (reference sequence). CDR3: CASSQGTRNSPLHF. As DNA, the CDR3 is TGTGCCAGCAGCCAAGGGACACGTAATTCACCCCTCCACTTT.

The J gene is TRBJ2-6, the V gene TRBV19, with 7 bases lining up with TRBD2. The CDR3 is made up of 17 amino acids. CDR1 and CDR2 from the germline V gene are LNHDA and SQIVND (reference sequence). Trimming at V came to 0 bases and at J to 2 bases, leaving 4 bases not matched to a gene. This chain's CDR3 is CASSIDGGGAGANVLTF. CDR3 in DNA: TGTGCCAGTAGTATAGATGGTGGGGGGGCTGGGGCCAACGTCCTGACTTTC.

The V and J genes are TRBV7-2 and TRBJ2-2; 8 nucleotides match TRBD2. CDR1 is SGHTA and CDR2 is FQGNSA in the germline V gene. The CDR3 has 16 amino acids. V shed 1 base, J shed 3 bases, and the junction held 4 bases outside the gene matches. The CDR3 DNA sequence: TGTGCCAGCAGCTTAGATCTTAGCGGGGACACCGGGGAGCTGTTTTTT. The encoded protein is CASSLDLSGDTGELFF.

The chain has TRBV27 and TRBJ2-2; perhaps TRBD2 as D (6 bases). Trimming pared 0 bases from V and 5 bases from J, leaving 13 bases between. The length of the CDR3 is 16 residues. Germline CDR1 MNHEY, CDR2 SMNVEV (reference sequence). The CDR3 spells CASSLSSRRGTGELFF. CDR3 in DNA: TGTGCCAGCAGTTTATCGTCGCGGCGGGGTACCGGGGAGCTGTTTTTT.

The V gene is TRBV6-5, the J gene TRBJ2-3; the match to TRBD2 covers 8 bases. The CDR3 spans 14 residues. The V gene's germline CDR1 is MNHEY and CDR2 SVGAGI. Unmatched junction bases numbered 8, after V lost 9 bases and J lost 3 bases. This chain's CDR3 is CASETGGTTDTQYF. As DNA, the CDR3 is TGTGCCAGTGAGACGGGGGGGACGACAGATACGCAGTATTTT.

The gene calls are TRBV3-1 (or the pseudogene TRBV3-2) and TRBJ1-2; D unresolved. From germline, CDR1 is LGHDT and CDR2 YNNKEL (reference sequence). CDR3 length: 14 amino acids. V lost 2 bases to trimming and J lost 1 base, with 8 bases between them. The CDR3, as DNA: TGTGCCAGCAGCCAACGCCTAGATAACTATGGCTACACCTTC. Protein product: CASSQRLDNYGYTF.

V is TRBV10-3 and J is TRBJ2-2; D is unclear. V dropped 0 bases and J dropped 4 bases, with 6 bases sitting between them. Germline loops: CDR1 ENHRY, CDR2 SYGVKD. The CDR3 sequence is 14 residues long. The CDR3 DNA reads TGTGCCATCAGTGAGTCTCACGGCACCGGGGAGCTGTTTTTT. Residues: CAISESHGTGELFF.